The clone carrying this T cell receptor beta chain was seen a single time. Antigen: not known. This entry comes from a study of cytomegalovirus exposure and HLA in healthy donors. Study-level information: In terms of ancestry, the Caucasian-associated cluster contained 75% to 90% of the roughly 400 genotyped donors. Regarding the study as a whole: A missense DCLRE1C variant was associated with V- and J-gene trimming of TCR beta chains in a later analysis, and an independent cohort replicated the association.

V was shortened by 6 bases and J by 6 bases, with 20 bases between the two germline ends. This CDR3 is built from 16 residues. CDR1 is MNHNY and CDR2 is SVGAGI in the germline V gene (reference sequence). The PCR was carried out with 60 Vbeta primers and 13 Jbeta primers. The protocol was immunoSEQ multiplex PCR, while the TCRdb copy is restricted to in-frame clones and leaves out a portion. The data contain 100,000 to 150,000 clones, 73% of them seen just once; the ten biggest clones take up over 4%. The TCR originated in a man aged 55 to 69 in good health and CMV-seropositive. Sequencing was carried out using PBMCs. The chain combines TRBV6-6 with TRBJ2-2; unclear D gene. The CDR3 DNA reads TGTGCCAGCAGCGCTCTGGGCCTACTGGGTCCCGGGGAGCTGTTTTTT. Its protein is CASSALGLLGPGELFF.